The present TCR beta chain was sequenced within a study of T cells after yellow fever vaccination. General study findings and limits: Contaminants from the bulk population, in the form of abundant clonotypes, could be found in FACS-sorted repertoires. Most clones from primary vaccination resurfaced after the booster (about 96% CD4, about 91% CD8). A small share of clonotypes appeared in both CD4 and CD8 compartments.

TCRdb fed the 5' RACE reads into MiXCR, producing one record per CDR3 protein. Seen here are about 260,000 distinct CDR3 sequences, roughly 13% observed once, and the top ten hold 0.45% to 0.65%. This clonotype was seen a handful of times. The antigen is undetermined. Germline loops: CDR1 ENHRY, CDR2 SYGVKD. V was trimmed by 2 bases and J by 3 bases, leaving 11 bases between them. The CDR3 runs to 16 residues. This TCR was recovered from a young man who received the YFV17D yellow fever vaccine. V is TRBV10-3 and J is TRBJ2-6; D ambiguous. Source: CD4+ T cells sorted from PBMCs, taken 45 days after the yellow fever booster vaccination. This CDR3 is CAISESRVYGANVLTF. The CDR3 DNA follows: TGTGCCATCAGTGAGAGTCGGGTTTATGGGGCCAACGTCCTGACTTTC.